The 32 T cell receptor beta chains listed next were all sequenced from one sample in a study of T-cell reconstitution after alpha-beta-depleted transplantation in children. Unique molecular identifiers were used to barcode this TCRbeta library. One entry per CDR3 protein, called by TCRdb with MiXCR from the PCR reads. The table records about 270,000 distinct CDR3 sequences, more than 9% of them present only once. This specimen consisted of PBMCs from the stem cell graft donor, obtained from the stem cell graft. The receptors were gathered from a human donor who donated a stem cell graft to a child with SCID.

A few counts support this clonotype. V usage is TRBV12-3 or TRBV12-4 and J usage is TRBJ1-2; tentative D call: TRBD1 (6 bases). V lost 5 bases to trimming and J lost 1 base, with 23 bases between them. The CDR3 extends over 18 amino acids. The CDR3 DNA reads TGTGCCAGCAGTCCAACCGGGACAATGACACTGGGTAACTATGGCTACACCTTC. Translation gives CASSPTGTMTLGNYGYTF.

This clonotype was detected only a few times. The chain is built from TRBV20-1 and TRBJ2-1, with 7 bases identical to TRBD1. Germline loops: CDR1 DFQATT, CDR2 SNEGSKA (reference sequence). The CDR3 is 13 residues long. V lost 4 bases and J lost 7; bases outside the gene matches: 7. CDR3 protein: CSANRDSPNEQFF. The CDR3 DNA sequence: TGCAGTGCTAATAGGGACAGCCCTAATGAGCAGTTCTTC.

This clonotype has more than one count but fewer than ten. V and J are TRBV11-2 and TRBJ2-6; 7 positions agree with TRBD1. Germline V gives CDR1 SGHAT, CDR2 FQNNGV. The CDR3 consists of 15 residues. After removal of 5 bases from V and 4 bases from J, the junction contained 5 bases not matched to a gene. The CDR3 sequence is CASSLGGRGANVLTF. The CDR3 nucleotides are TGTGCCAGCAGCCTAGGGGGCAGGGGGGCCAACGTCCTGACTTTC. The variable domain in full, completed from reference TRBV11-2 and TRBJ2-6, reads EAGVAQSPRYKIIEKRQSVAFWCNPISGHATLYWYQQILGQGPKLLIQFQNNGVVDDSQLPKDRFSAERLKGVDSTLKIQPAKLEDSAVYLCASSLGGRGANVLTFGAGSRLTVL.

This clonotype was recorded many times. The chain combines TRBV3-1 with TRBJ1-5, with 11 bases identical to TRBD1. The CDR3 is 14 amino acids. Germline V gene lookup returns CDR1 LGHDT and CDR2 YNNKEL (reference sequence). V shed 3 bases and J 7 bases; nucleotides not matched to a gene: 2. The CDR3: CASSQGTGGQPQHF. The CDR3, as DNA: TGTGCCAGCAGCCAGGGGACAGGGGGACAGCCCCAGCATTTT.

This clonotype was found many times. The V and J genes are TRBV16 and TRBJ1-6; tentatively, D is TRBD1 (6 bases). Germline-derived CDR1 and CDR2 are KGHSY and FQNENV. V was shortened by 4 bases and J by 0 bases, with 10 bases between the two germline ends. The CDR3 extends over 16 amino acids. CDR3 bases: TGTGCCAGCAGCCCCTCGGACAGCTCCTATAATTCACCCCTCCACTTT. It specifies CASSPSDSSYNSPLHF.

This clonotype was seen many times. The DNA for the CDR3 is TGCAGCGTTGGACTAGGCACTCACACTGAAGCTTTCTTT. This encodes CSVGLGTHTEAFF. The rearrangement uses TRBV29-1 and TRBJ1-1; D is unresolved. Germline loops: CDR1 SQVTM, CDR2 ANQGSEA. The CDR3 is 13 residues long. The germline V and J ends were trimmed by 4 bases and 3 bases, with 12 bases remaining between them. The whole variable domain, remainder taken from reference TRBV29-1 and TRBJ1-1, is SAVISQKPSRDICQRGTSLTIQCQVDSQVTMMFWYRQQPGQSLTLIATANQGSEATYESGFVIDKFPISRPNLTFSTLTVSNMSPEDSSIYLCSVGLGTHTEAFFGQGTRLTVV.

This clonotype occurred a few times. The chain couples TRBV6-1 to TRBJ2-1; 8 nucleotides match TRBD2. Germline-derived CDR1 and CDR2 are MNHNS and SASEGT. V was clipped by 6 bases and J by 0 bases; unmatched bases: 4. The CDR3 is made up of 15 amino acids. CDR3 DNA: TGTGCCAGCAGGCGGGGGGCCACCTCCTACAATGAGCAGTTCTTC. Its translation: CASRRGATSYNEQFF.

This clonotype was detected only a few times. The gene calls are TRBV5-1 and TRBJ1-4; no clear D gene. CDR1 and CDR2 from the germline V gene are SGHRS and YFSETQ. This CDR3 has 16 amino acids. Trimming stripped 3 bases from V and 3 bases from J, with 15 bases between. DNA for the CDR3: TGCGCCAGCAGCTCGGACGGCAGGTCATCTAATGAAAAACTGTTTTTT. Translating it yields CASSSDGRSSNEKLFF.

The chain couples TRBV20-1 to TRBJ2-7; 7 positions match TRBD1. Germline V gene sequence: CDR1 DFQATT, CDR2 SNEGSKA (reference sequence). The trim removed 3 bases at V and 5 bases at J, leaving 4 bases unmatched. The CDR3 is made up of 12 amino acids. The CDR3 bases are TGCAGTGCTAGCGACAGGGCCCACGAGCAGTACTTC. The encoded protein is CSASDRAHEQYF.

This clonotype was seen repeatedly, ten times or more. The chain joins TRBV7-2 to TRBJ2-1, with 7 bases lining up with TRBD2. The J segment lost 15 bases and the V segment lost 5 bases, leaving 13 bases of the junction unmatched. CDR3 size: 13 residues. CDR1 and CDR2 (germline): SGHTA, FQGNSA. CDR3 coding DNA: TGTGCCAGCAGCCCCGCGGGAGACTCAGGGCGGTTCTTC. Its protein product is CASSPAGDSGRFF.

There are a few counts of this clonotype. The chain joins TRBV20-1 to TRBJ2-5; D unclear. The CDR3 loop spans 13 amino acids. V gave up 3 bases and J gave up 1 base, with 9 bases separating them. Per the germline V gene, CDR1 is DFQATT and CDR2 is SNEGSKA (reference sequence). The DNA for the CDR3 is TGCAGTGCTAGTGGTTCTAGCCAAGAGACCCAGTACTTC. Its translation: CSASGSSQETQYF.

This clonotype was recorded at least ten times. The chain recombines TRBV29-1 with TRBJ1-1; D is undetermined. The CDR3 spans 11 residues. Germline lookup yields CDR1 SQVTM and CDR2 ANQGSEA. The V gene lost 4 bases and the J gene lost 0 bases, with 3 bases spanning the gap. This chain's CDR3 is CSVALNTEAFF. For the CDR3, the DNA is TGCAGCGTTGCCTTGAACACTGAAGCTTTCTTT.

This chain joins TRBV18 and TRBJ2-2, with D perhaps matching TRBD1 (6 bases). The germline V gene encodes CDR1 KGHSH and CDR2 LQKENI. Trimming cost V 0 bases and J 6 bases, with 11 bases left between them. This CDR3 region has 15 residues. CDR3 nucleotides: TGTGCCAGCTCACCACCTCACAGGGATCCCGGGGAGCTGTTTTTT. Its translation: CASSPPHRDPGELFF.

V is TRBV9 and J is TRBJ2-3; D is possibly TRBD1 (6 bases). The CDR3 has 13 residues. V lost 3 bases and J lost 6, with 11 bases in between. CDR1 is SGDLS, CDR2 YYNGEE, per germline. In nucleotides, the CDR3 is TGTGCCAGCAGCGCCCTGGGGGCGGATACGCAGTATTTT. This encodes CASSALGADTQYF. Drawing the rest from reference TRBV9 and TRBJ2-3, the complete variable domain is DSGVTQTPKHLITATGQRVTLRCSPRSGDLSVYWYQQSLDQGLQFLIQYYNGEERAKGNILERFSAQQFPDLHSELNLSSLELGDSALYFCASSALGADTQYFGPGTRLTVL.

This clonotype was counted between two and nine times. The CDR3 region is CASSQDFSTGYEQYF. Written as DNA, the CDR3 is TGCGCCAGCAGCCAAGATTTTAGTACAGGGTACGAGCAGTACTTC. The chain is built from TRBV4-1 and TRBJ2-7; maybe TRBD1 (6 bases). The germline gives CDR1 MGHRA, CDR2 YSYEKL. The CDR3 consists of 15 residues. V was pared by 0 bases and J by 4 bases, with 13 bases between.

This clonotype was observed a few times. This chain uses TRBV2 with TRBJ1-1; no clear D. V was clipped by 4 bases and J by 8 bases, with 8 bases between them. Germline CDR1 reads SNHLY; CDR2 reads FYNNEI. This CDR3 has 11 amino acids. CDR3 DNA sequence: TGTGCCAGCAGTGGTAAAAAAGAAGCTTTCTTT. Its translation: CASSGKKEAFF. The full variable domain, in which reference TRBV2 and TRBJ1-1 provide the parts outside the CDR3, is EPEVTQTPSHQVTQMGQEVILRCVPISNHLYFYWYRQILGQKVEFLVSFYNNEISEKSEIFDDQFSVERPDGSNFTLKIRSTKLEDSAMYFCASSGKKEAFFGQGTRLTVV.

This chain links TRBV12-3 or TRBV12-4 with TRBJ2-5, with D perhaps TRBD1 or TRBD2 (5 bases each). The V and J ends lost 6 bases and 5 bases respectively, with 13 bases between them. The CDR3 has 13 residues. CDR3 in DNA: TGTGCCAGCAGCCAGGGACCCTATGAGACCCAGTACTTC. Its protein product is CASSQGPYETQYF.

This clonotype occurred a few times. The chain uses TRBV7-9 and TRBJ1-4, with D tentatively TRBD1 (5 bases). Germline V gives CDR1 SEHNR, CDR2 FQNEAQ (reference sequence). The V end was cut by 1 base, the J end by 8 bases, with 14 bases between. The CDR3 consists of 15 residues. The chain's CDR3 is CASSLGLDIGEKLFF. Here the CDR3 DNA reads TGTGCCAGCAGCTTAGGGTTGGACATTGGAGAAAAACTGTTTTTT.

This clonotype was observed many times. The chain employs TRBV27 and TRBJ1-5; 7 bases line up with TRBD1. V lost 5 bases and J lost 3; bases outside the gene matches: 13. The CDR3 spans 17 residues. The germline V gene encodes CDR1 MNHEY and CDR2 SMNVEV (reference sequence). CDR3 coding DNA: TGTGCCAGCAGTCTCCAAGGGGGCAGGGCCCTCAATCAGCCCCAGCATTTT. The encoded protein is CASSLQGGRALNQPQHF.

The rearrangement links TRBV7-9 to TRBJ2-1, with D uncertain. The ends were cut back, 6 bases at V and 7 bases at J, with 10 bases in the middle. The CDR3 totals 12 residues. Germline CDR1 SEHNR, CDR2 FQNEAQ (reference sequence). The CDR3 DNA follows: TGTGCCAGCAGTATGCTAGTGAATGAGCAGTTCTTC. The encoded protein is CASSMLVNEQFF.

This clonotype turned up a few times. The genes are TRBV7-9 and TRBJ2-7; unclear D gene. The CDR3 contains 13 residues. CDR1 and CDR2 from the germline V gene are SEHNR and FQNEAQ (reference sequence). Trimming left V 8 bases short and J 0 bases short, with 11 bases between. The CDR3 protein is CASAQETSYEQYF. CDR3 DNA: TGTGCCAGCGCCCAGGAGACCTCCTACGAGCAGTACTTC.

This clonotype was picked up many times. The chain links TRBV4-1 to TRBJ2-3; D perhaps matches TRBD2 (6 bases). Trimming pared 1 base from V and 2 bases from J, leaving 10 bases between. This CDR3 contains 15 residues. In germline, CDR1 is MGHRA, CDR2 YSYEKL. The CDR3, as DNA: TGCGCCAGCAGCCAAGGACCGCGGGACACAGATACGCAGTATTTT. Protein: CASSQGPRDTDTQYF.

The chain uses TRBV7-6 and TRBJ1-2, with 10 bases lining up with TRBD1. The CDR3 runs 16 residues. Germline V lookup: CDR1 SGHVS, CDR2 FNYEAQ. V shed 5 bases and J 4 bases; nucleotides not matched to a gene: 10. CDR3 coding DNA: TGTGCCAGCAGCCCTGACAGGGGGCAAGGGGTCTATGGCTACACCTTC. Its protein product is CASSPDRGQGVYGYTF.

This clonotype was detected only a few times. The V and J genes are TRBV10-1 and TRBJ2-3; D call uncertain. CDR3 length: 17 residues. CDR1 WNHNN and CDR2 SYGVQD come from the germline V gene (reference sequence). The germline V and J ends were trimmed by 4 bases and 1 base, with 18 bases remaining between them. CDR3 nucleotides: TGCGCCAGCAGTGCTTCCAGGCTCATCGCCCGCACAGATACGCAGTATTTT. As protein: CASSASRLIARTDTQYF.

This clonotype turned up a few times. The rearrangement joins TRBV29-1 to TRBJ1-1, with 8 bases aligning to TRBD1. The germline V gene has CDR1 SQVTM and CDR2 ANQGSEA. This CDR3 comprises 15 residues. V was clipped by 5 bases and J by 1 base; unmatched bases: 9. This CDR3 reads CSVKGGTGGNTEAFF. In DNA form, the CDR3 reads TGCAGCGTTAAAGGGGGAACAGGGGGGAACACTGAAGCTTTCTTT.

The chain employs TRBV12-3 or TRBV12-4 and TRBJ1-4; maybe TRBD1 (6 bases). The CDR3 spans 14 residues. The germline V and J ends were trimmed by 6 bases and 8 bases, with 16 bases remaining between them. CDR3 protein: CASRRQQGSEKLFF. Written as DNA, the CDR3 is TGTGCCAGCAGAAGACAACAGGGCTCCGAAAAACTGTTTTTT.

The chain carries TRBV5-5 and TRBJ1-1; 7 bases fit TRBD1. CDR1 and CDR2 (germline): SGHKS, YYEKEE (reference sequence). V dropped 5 bases and J dropped 1; count of bases not matched to a gene: 8. The CDR3 spans 15 residues. DNA of the CDR3: TGTGCCAGCAGGGCAGACAGGGTGCCGAACACTGAAGCTTTCTTT. As protein: CASRADRVPNTEAFF.

V usage is TRBV27 and J usage is TRBJ2-1; 14 bases are shared with TRBD2. Germline V gives CDR1 MNHEY, CDR2 SMNVEV (reference sequence). Losses at the gene ends were 4 bases for V and 15 bases for J; bases not matched to a gene: 5. The CDR3 is made up of 13 amino acids. The CDR3 sequence is CASSSTSGGARFF. The CDR3 coding sequence is TGTGCCAGCAGTTCGACTAGCGGGGGGGCCAGGTTCTTC.

This clonotype has only a few counts. The rearrangement joins TRBV5-1 to TRBJ1-1, with 10 nucleotides matching TRBD1. Germline V lookup: CDR1 SGHRS, CDR2 YFSETQ. CDR3 length: 13 residues. The V gene end was trimmed by 3 bases and the J gene end by 6 bases; junction bases not matched to a gene: 2. The DNA of the CDR3 is TGCGCCAGCAGCTACGGGACAGGGGCTGAAGCTTTCTTT. Protein sequence: CASSYGTGAEAFF.

This clonotype was detected a few times. This chain uses TRBV20-1 with TRBJ2-5; the D gene could be TRBD1 or TRBD2 (5 bases each). The V end lost 2 bases, the J end lost 1 base, and 14 bases lay between the germline ends. This CDR3 has 15 amino acids. Germline CDR1 and CDR2: DFQATT and SNEGSKA (reference sequence). CDR3 loop: CSARPPRGFQETQYF. The CDR3 DNA reads as TGCAGTGCTAGACCCCCGAGGGGATTCCAAGAGACCCAGTACTTC.

This chain joins TRBV5-1 and TRBJ2-1; tentative D call: TRBD2 (6 bases). The CDR3 length is 13 residues. Trimming removed 9 bases at V and 5 bases at J, with 15 bases between. Germline V gives CDR1 SGHRS, CDR2 YFSETQ. The CDR3 here is CAIRLAGNNEQFF. In DNA form, the CDR3 reads TGCGCCATCAGGTTGGCGGGGAACAATGAGCAGTTCTTC.

This clonotype was seen once. The genes are TRBV10-3 and TRBJ2-4; 11 bases are a match to TRBD1. Germline CDR1 is ENHRY and CDR2 is SYGVKD. V gave up 2 bases and J gave up 15 bases; unmatched junction bases: 21. This CDR3 has 18 amino acids. The CDR3 nucleotides read TGTGCCATCAGTGAGGGACAGGGGGCGAGATGGGACGCCCAGAATTGGTACTTC. This translates into CAISEGQGARWDAQNWYF.